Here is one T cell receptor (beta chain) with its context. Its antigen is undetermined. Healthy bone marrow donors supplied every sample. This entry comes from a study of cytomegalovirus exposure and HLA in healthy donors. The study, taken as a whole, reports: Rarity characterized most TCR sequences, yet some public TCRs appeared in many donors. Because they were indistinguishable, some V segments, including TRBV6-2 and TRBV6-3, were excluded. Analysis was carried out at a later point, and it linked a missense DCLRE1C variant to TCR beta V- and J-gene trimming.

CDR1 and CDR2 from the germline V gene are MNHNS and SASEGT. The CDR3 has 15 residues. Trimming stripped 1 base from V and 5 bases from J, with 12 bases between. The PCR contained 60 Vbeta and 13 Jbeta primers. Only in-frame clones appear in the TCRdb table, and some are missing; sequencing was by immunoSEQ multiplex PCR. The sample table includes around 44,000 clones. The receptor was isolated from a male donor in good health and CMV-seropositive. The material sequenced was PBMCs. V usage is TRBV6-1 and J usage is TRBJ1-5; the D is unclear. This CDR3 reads CASSEEGGVDQPQHF. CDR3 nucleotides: TGTGCCAGCAGTGAAGAGGGCGGGGTAGATCAGCCCCAGCATTTT.